This T cell receptor beta chain came from a study of blood T cell repertoires in COVID-19. The wider study: Sources were T cells, B-cell-depleted T cells, or PBMCs; the material itself was cDNA or gDNA.

The CDR3 runs 15 residues. V lost 4 bases, J lost 3 bases, and 5 bases stayed unmatched. Germline lookup yields CDR1 SEHNR and CDR2 FQNEAQ (reference sequence). Produced via immunoSEQ multiplex PCR; TCRdb's table is partial and in-frame only. The table records around 310,000 clones, around 92% of them present only once. Participant age was roughly 18 to 90 years, and participants resided in about 25 US areas. Among Cohort 3 donors, those recovered had two negative PCRs, clearance, or symptom resolution. The chain recombines TRBV7-9 with TRBJ2-1, with 8 bases identical to TRBD2. The clonotype originates from a woman aged 25-40 years who had recovered from COVID-19. Sequencing used PBMCs or T cells enriched from blood (not recorded which). The CDR3 DNA follows: TGTGCCAGCAGCTCCGGGACTAGGGTCTACAATGAGCAGTTCTTC. It translates to CASSSGTRVYNEQFF.